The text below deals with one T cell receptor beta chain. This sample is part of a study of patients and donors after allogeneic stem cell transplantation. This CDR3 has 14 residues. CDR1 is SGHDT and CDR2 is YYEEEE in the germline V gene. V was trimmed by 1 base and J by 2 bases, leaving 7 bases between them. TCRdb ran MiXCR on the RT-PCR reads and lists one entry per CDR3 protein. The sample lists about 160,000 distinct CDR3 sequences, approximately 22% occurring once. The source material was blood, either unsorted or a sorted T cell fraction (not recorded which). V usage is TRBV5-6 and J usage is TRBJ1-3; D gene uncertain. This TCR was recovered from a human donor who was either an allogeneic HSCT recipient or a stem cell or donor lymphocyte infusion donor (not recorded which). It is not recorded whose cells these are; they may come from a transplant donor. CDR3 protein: CASSLWGAGNTIYF. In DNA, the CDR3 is TGTGCCAGCAGCTTGTGGGGTGCTGGAAACACCATATATTTT.